One and the same sample provided the 8 T cell receptor beta chains below, sequenced in a study of OX40 agonist ivuxolimab in advanced cancers. Assay used: immunoSEQ multiplex PCR; TCRdb lists only in-frame clones, some missing. The profile shows more than 80,000 clones, under 95% of them singletons. The input for sequencing was CD4+ or CD8+ T cells sorted from blood, taken in a trial of the OX40 agonist ivuxolimab. The origin of the receptors is an adult with an advanced solid tumor such as melanoma, head and neck, liver or kidney cancer.

This clone was picked up one time. V gene TRBV18 combines with J gene TRBJ2-7; 10 bases agree with TRBD1. The CDR3 covers 17 residues. V lost 3 bases and J lost 7; bases outside the gene matches: 15. The germline V gene encodes CDR1 KGHSH and CDR2 LQKENI. The CDR3 protein is CASSPRTPGTGALEQYF. CDR3 coding DNA: TGTGCCAGCTCACCTCGAACGCCCGGGACAGGGGCCTTGGAGCAGTACTTC.

This chain links TRBV5-6 with TRBJ2-7; D ambiguous. This CDR3 has 11 amino acids. Germline values: CDR1 SGHDT, CDR2 YYEEEE. Between the trimmed V and J ends, which lost 4 bases and 2 bases, there was a span of 4 bases. Written as DNA, the CDR3 is TGTGCCAGCAGCCTCACCTACGAGCAGTACTTC. Its translation: CASSLTYEQYF.

The CDR3 is CASSPTGGGRDTQYF. CDR3 nucleotide sequence: TGTGCCAGCAGCCCTACGGGGGGCGGGAGGGATACGCAGTATTTT. This sequence joins TRBV9 and TRBJ2-3; 8 bases map to TRBD2. This CDR3 contains 15 residues. V lost 4 bases and J lost 6; bases outside the gene matches: 10. Germline assignment: CDR1 SGDLS and CDR2 YYNGEE. Filled out from reference TRBV9 and TRBJ2-3, the complete variable domain reads DSGVTQTPKHLITATGQRVTLRCSPRSGDLSVYWYQQSLDQGLQFLIQYYNGEERAKGNILERFSAQQFPDLHSELNLSSLELGDSALYFCASSPTGGGRDTQYFGPGTRLTVL.

The chain uses TRBV4-2 and TRBJ1-1; D not resolved. CDR3 length: 13 residues. The V gene lost 0 bases and the J gene lost 3 bases, with 5 bases spanning the gap. Germline V gene sequence: CDR1 LGHNA, CDR2 YNFKEQ. In DNA form, the CDR3 reads TGTGCCAGCAGCCAAGATCAAGACACTGAAGCTTTCTTT. Protein product: CASSQDQDTEAFF.

The rearrangement links TRBV11-2 to TRBJ1-5; no definite D call. This CDR3 is built from 15 residues. Trimming shortened V by 0 bases and J by 7 bases, and 13 bases separated the two germline ends. Germline-derived CDR1 and CDR2 are SGHAT and FQNNGV. DNA for the CDR3: TGTGCCAGCAGCTTAGATGGCGGCCCCAACCAGCCCCAGCATTTT. It specifies CASSLDGGPNQPQHF.

The chain combines TRBV10-2 with TRBJ2-3, with TRBD2 matching 13 bases. The V segment lost 8 bases and the J segment 5 bases; nucleotides outside the gene matches: 7. Germline-derived CDR1 and CDR2 are WSHSY and SAAADI. This CDR3 contains 15 residues. The CDR3 region has the DNA TGCGCCAGCGGAGGACTAGCGGGAGCGAAAGATACGCAGTATTTT. This encodes CASGGLAGAKDTQYF.

This chain links TRBV11-3 with TRBJ2-7; D is unresolved. The CDR3 covers 13 residues. Germline V gene lookup returns CDR1 SGHNT and CDR2 YENEEA. Trimming shortened V by 5 bases and J by 2 bases, and 10 bases separated the two germline ends. The DNA of the CDR3 is TGTGCCAGCAGCAGTCGACGGACCTACGAGCAGTACTTC. Protein: CASSSRRTYEQYF. The entire variable domain, with the rest obtained from reference TRBV11-3 and TRBJ2-7, is as follows: EAGVVQSPRYKIIEKKQPVAFWCNPISGHNTLYWYLQNLGQGPELLIRYENEEAVDDSQLPKDRFSAERLKGVDSTLKIQPAELGDSAVYLCASSSRRTYEQYFGPGTRLTVT.

This clone was observed once. This sequence joins TRBV11-2 and TRBJ2-7; D is unresolved. The CDR3 runs 14 residues. The ends were cut back, 4 bases at V and 1 base at J, with 11 bases in the middle. The germline CDR1 and CDR2 sequences are SGHAT and FQNNGV. The CDR3 nucleotides read TGTGCCAGCAGCTCACCATGGGGTTCCTACGAGCAGTACTTC. Translating it yields CASSSPWGSYEQYF.